This TCR beta chain was documented in a study of blood T cell repertoires in COVID-19 (dated by TCRdb to about 2020). Study-level background: Collaborator samples came from the United States, Italy and Spain and covered acute and convalescent phases of COVID-19. The repertoires were released in a freely available public database meant as a resource for research on the immune response to SARS-CoV-2. The samples were drawn from two sources: the first 160 participants of the ongoing ImmuneRACE study, and about 1,300 subjects contributed by 6 global collaborators. The material from the prospective study consisted of cDNA or gDNA derived from T cells, B-cell-depleted T cells, or PBMCs. Subjects who had been exposed to COVID-19, were actively infected with it, or had recovered from it provided the deeply sampled blood TCRbeta repertoires that made up the dataset. The sample metadata nearly always contained a de-identified subject ID, COVID-19 status, age in years and sex. HLA class I and class II types, where available, came from metadata supplied by the sample provider rather than from assay-based typing. The paper's findings and limits, for the study overall: How much clinical and demographic metadata was included differed by source and by participant, and the metadata was provided uncurated.

TCRbeta CDR3 regions were amplified from genomic DNA by means of the immunoSEQ Assay, a bias-controlled multiplex PCR. As for how the authors treated the data: Within the assay, amplification of reference gene primers was used to estimate how many nucleated cells each sample contained. Sequence reads were collapsed and filtered to measure the absolute abundance of every unique TCRbeta CDR3 rearrangement. For each sample, productive Simpson clonality was calculated as the square root of Simpson's diversity index across productive rearrangements. Entries here come from immuneACCESS through TCRdb and include only in-frame sequences with V and J called. Some clones fail to appear in such tables; in the studies checked, an unresolved V gene covers under half of the shortfall, and the cause of the remainder is unknown. The V and J calls and clone size are taken from that table; D and trimming were inferred from the DNA. The sample table contains roughly 240,000 clones; only one count was recorded for less than 85% of them. Together, the top ten hold over 4.5% of the sample.

On this clone itself: The specificity of this receptor is unknown. No qualities accompany the bases; no much larger clone lies one base away.

A second Seattle source provided samples from volunteer blood donors who had recovered from COVID-19. Whole blood was collected in K2EDTA tubes by collaborating institutions according to the institutions' own protocols. Collaborator samples were shipped for TCRbeta analysis as frozen whole blood, isolated PBMCs, or DNA extracted from either sample type. According to the germline V gene, CDR1 reads SGHRS and CDR2 reads YFSETQ. Inclusive of the bounding cysteine and phenylalanine, the CDR3 is 13 residues long. The entry retains the CDR3 DNA only, 39 bases that are in frame from base 1. V drops 4 bases and J drops 6 bases, leaving 14 bases in between.

The chain couples TRBV5-1 to TRBJ2-7; TRBD2 might be the D gene, on 6 matching bases. The receptor's source is a man in his sixties who had recovered from COVID-19. The specimen was peripheral blood. In nucleotide form, the sequence is TGCGCCAGCAGCACGGCGGTTAGCGGCGAGCAGTACTTC. This sequence encodes CASSTAVSGEQYF.